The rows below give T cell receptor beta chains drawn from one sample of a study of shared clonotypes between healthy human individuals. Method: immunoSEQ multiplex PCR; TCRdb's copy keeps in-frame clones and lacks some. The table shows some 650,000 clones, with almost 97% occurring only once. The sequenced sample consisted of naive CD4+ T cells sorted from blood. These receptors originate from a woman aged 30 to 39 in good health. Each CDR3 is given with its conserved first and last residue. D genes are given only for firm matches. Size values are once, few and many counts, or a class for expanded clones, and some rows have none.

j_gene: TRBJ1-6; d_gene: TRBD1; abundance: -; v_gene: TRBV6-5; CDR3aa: CATRTGANSPLHF; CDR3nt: TGTGCCACCAGGACAGGGGCAAATTCACCCCTCCACTTT
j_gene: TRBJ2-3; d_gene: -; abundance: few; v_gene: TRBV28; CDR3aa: CASIVPSSPDTQYF; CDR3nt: TGTGCCAGCATAGTGCCGTCTAGTCCAGATACGCAGTATTTT
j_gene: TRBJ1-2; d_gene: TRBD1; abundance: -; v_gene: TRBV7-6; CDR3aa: CASSEGTGDLYGYTF; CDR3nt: TGTGCCAGCAGCGAAGGGACAGGAGATCTCTATGGCTACACCTTC
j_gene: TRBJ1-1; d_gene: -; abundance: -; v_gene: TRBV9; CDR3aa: CASSVDKFTEAFF; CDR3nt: TGTGCCAGCAGCGTGGACAAGTTTACTGAAGCTTTCTTT
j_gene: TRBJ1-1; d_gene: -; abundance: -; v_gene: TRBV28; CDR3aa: CASSALIPFF; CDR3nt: TGTGCCAGCAGTGCTCTGATCCCTTTCTTT
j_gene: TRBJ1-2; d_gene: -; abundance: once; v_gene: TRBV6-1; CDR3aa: CATHRDSGGYTF; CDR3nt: TGTGCCACCCACCGCGACAGTGGAGGCTACACCTTC
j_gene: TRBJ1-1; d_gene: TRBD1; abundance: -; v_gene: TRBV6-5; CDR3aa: CASSYSSRGDTEAFF; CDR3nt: TGTGCCAGCAGTTACTCGTCCAGGGGGGACACTGAAGCTTTCTTT
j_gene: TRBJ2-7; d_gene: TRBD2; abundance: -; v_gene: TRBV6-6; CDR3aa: CASSPLAGWNEQYF; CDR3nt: TGTGCCAGCAGTCCACTAGCGGGATGGAACGAGCAGTACTTC
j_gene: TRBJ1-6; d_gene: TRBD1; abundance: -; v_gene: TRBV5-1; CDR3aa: CASSLGQGDSPLHF; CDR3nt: TGCGCCAGCAGCTTGGGACAGGGGGACTCACCCCTCCACTTT
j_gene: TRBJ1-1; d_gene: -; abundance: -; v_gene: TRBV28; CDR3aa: CASSLRGGSLNTEAFF; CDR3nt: TGTGCCAGCAGTTTGAGGGGGGGGAGCCTGAACACTGAAGCTTTCTTT
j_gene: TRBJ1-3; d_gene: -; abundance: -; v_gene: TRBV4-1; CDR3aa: CASSQGVGGNTIYF; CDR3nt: TGCGCCAGCAGCCAAGGGGTGGGGGGAAACACCATATATTTT
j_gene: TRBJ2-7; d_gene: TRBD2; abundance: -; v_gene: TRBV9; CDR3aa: CASSVINPGGSSYEQYF; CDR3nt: TGTGCCAGCAGCGTGATAAACCCAGGCGGGAGCTCCTACGAGCAGTACTTC
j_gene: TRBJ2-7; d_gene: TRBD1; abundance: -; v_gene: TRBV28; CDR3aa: CASRTGALEQYF; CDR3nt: TGTGCCAGCAGGACAGGGGCCCTCGAGCAGTACTTC
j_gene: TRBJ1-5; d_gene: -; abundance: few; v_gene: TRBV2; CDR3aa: CASSEGNQPQHF; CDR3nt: TGTGCCAGCAGTGAGGGTAACCAGCCCCAGCATTTT
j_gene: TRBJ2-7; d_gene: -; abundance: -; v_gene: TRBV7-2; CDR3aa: CASSLESRAYEQYF; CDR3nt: TGTGCCAGCAGCTTAGAATCCCGGGCCTACGAGCAGTACTTC
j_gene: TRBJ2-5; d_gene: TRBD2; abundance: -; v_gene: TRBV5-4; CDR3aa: CASSPATSGSETQYF; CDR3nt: TGTGCCAGCAGCCCGGCGACTAGCGGGAGTGAGACCCAGTACTTC
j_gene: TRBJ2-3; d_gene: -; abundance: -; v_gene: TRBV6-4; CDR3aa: CASSDSWVTDTQYF; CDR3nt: TGTGCCAGCAGTGACTCGTGGGTAACAGATACGCAGTATTTT
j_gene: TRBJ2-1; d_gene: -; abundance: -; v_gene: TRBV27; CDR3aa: CASSPPVGAQPYVEQFF; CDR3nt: TGTGCCAGCAGTCCCCCCGTGGGAGCTCAACCCTATGTTGAGCAGTTCTTC
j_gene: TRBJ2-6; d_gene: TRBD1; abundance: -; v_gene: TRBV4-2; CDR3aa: CASEQTGASGANVLTF; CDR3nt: TGTGCCAGCGAACAAACAGGGGCCTCTGGGGCCAACGTCCTGACTTTC
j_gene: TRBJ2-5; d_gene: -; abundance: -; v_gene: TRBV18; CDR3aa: CASSPPSRETQYF; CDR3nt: TGTGCCAGCTCACCACCGTCCCGAGAGACCCAGTACTTC
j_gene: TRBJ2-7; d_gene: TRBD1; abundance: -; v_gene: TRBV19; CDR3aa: CASSIQQGEVNEQYF; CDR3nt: TGTGCCAGTAGTATCCAACAGGGGGAGGTCAACGAGCAGTACTTC
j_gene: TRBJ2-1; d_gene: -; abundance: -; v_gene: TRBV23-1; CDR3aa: CASSPCGVNEQFF; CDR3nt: TGCGCCAGCAGTCCGTGTGGCGTGAATGAGCAGTTCTTC